Listed below are T cell receptor beta chains from one sample, sequenced in a study of early T cells in non-severe SARS-CoV-2 infection. From the 5' RACE reads, TCRdb called clonotypes with MiXCR, one entry per CDR3 protein. The sample holds roughly 61,000 distinct CDR3 sequences, 8% to 10% seen once. The material sequenced was whole blood. All receptors come from an adult who was a healthcare worker with PCR-confirmed SARS-CoV-2 infection or an uninfected control (not recorded which). CDR3s leave out the opening cysteine and the closing phenylalanine or tryptophan. Fields, in order: clone size, CDR3 length, J gene, V gene, CDR3 protein. The size field is filled for only some rows; it gives once, few, many or a size class.

abundance: NA; len: 14; j_gene: TRBJ2-1; v_gene: TRBV10-3; CDR3aa: AISEGRGLDLDEQF
abundance: few; len: 14; j_gene: TRBJ1-3; v_gene: TRBV7-9; CDR3aa: ASSPKYRVSGNTIY
abundance: few; len: 12; j_gene: TRBJ1-2; v_gene: TRBV9; CDR3aa: ASSVSTGGYGYT
abundance: many; len: 13; j_gene: TRBJ2-1; v_gene: TRBV7-8; CDR3aa: ASSPRLAVYNEQF
abundance: many; len: 12; j_gene: TRBJ1-4; v_gene: TRBV5-1; CDR3aa: ASSLGQGREKLF
abundance: NA; len: 15; j_gene: TRBJ1-5; v_gene: TRBV5-4; CDR3aa: ASSRTGRGLSNQPQH
abundance: many; len: 13; j_gene: TRBJ2-1; v_gene: TRBV6-5; CDR3aa: ASSLTGTTVGEQF
abundance: many; len: 12; j_gene: TRBJ2-7; v_gene: TRBV7-9; CDR3aa: ASSSSREVYEQY
abundance: NA; len: 12; j_gene: TRBJ2-5; v_gene: TRBV6-2/TRBV6-3; CDR3aa: ASKRGGLQETQY
abundance: many; len: 10; j_gene: TRBJ2-5; v_gene: TRBV27; CDR3aa: ASTSSGLTQY
abundance: few; len: 11; j_gene: TRBJ2-1; v_gene: TRBV20-1; CDR3aa: SAAVARYNEQF
abundance: few; len: 12; j_gene: TRBJ2-1; v_gene: TRBV10-3; CDR3aa: AITGTSGQNEQF
abundance: NA; len: 11; j_gene: TRBJ2-1; v_gene: TRBV20-1; CDR3aa: SARTSFHNEQF
abundance: many; len: 12; j_gene: TRBJ2-7; v_gene: TRBV7-2; CDR3aa: ASRTSGASYEQY
abundance: NA; len: 12; j_gene: TRBJ1-1; v_gene: TRBV5-5; CDR3aa: ANSLHRGNTEAF
abundance: medium-sized; len: 11; j_gene: TRBJ2-5; v_gene: TRBV11-2; CDR3aa: ASLGHREETQY
abundance: many; len: 10; j_gene: TRBJ2-3; v_gene: TRBV20-1; CDR3aa: SANIAGTTQY
abundance: NA; len: 11; j_gene: TRBJ1-4; v_gene: TRBV20-1; CDR3aa: SALTGGPEKLF
abundance: many; len: 13; j_gene: TRBJ2-3; v_gene: TRBV18; CDR3aa: ASSPLAGQANTQY
abundance: NA; len: 10; j_gene: TRBJ1-2; v_gene: TRBV20-1; CDR3aa: SARRDSYGYT
abundance: many; len: 11; j_gene: TRBJ1-2; v_gene: TRBV12-3/TRBV12-4; CDR3aa: ASSAGHLRGYT
abundance: NA; len: 14; j_gene: TRBJ1-4; v_gene: TRBV5-1; CDR3aa: ASSLAAGTGSEKLF